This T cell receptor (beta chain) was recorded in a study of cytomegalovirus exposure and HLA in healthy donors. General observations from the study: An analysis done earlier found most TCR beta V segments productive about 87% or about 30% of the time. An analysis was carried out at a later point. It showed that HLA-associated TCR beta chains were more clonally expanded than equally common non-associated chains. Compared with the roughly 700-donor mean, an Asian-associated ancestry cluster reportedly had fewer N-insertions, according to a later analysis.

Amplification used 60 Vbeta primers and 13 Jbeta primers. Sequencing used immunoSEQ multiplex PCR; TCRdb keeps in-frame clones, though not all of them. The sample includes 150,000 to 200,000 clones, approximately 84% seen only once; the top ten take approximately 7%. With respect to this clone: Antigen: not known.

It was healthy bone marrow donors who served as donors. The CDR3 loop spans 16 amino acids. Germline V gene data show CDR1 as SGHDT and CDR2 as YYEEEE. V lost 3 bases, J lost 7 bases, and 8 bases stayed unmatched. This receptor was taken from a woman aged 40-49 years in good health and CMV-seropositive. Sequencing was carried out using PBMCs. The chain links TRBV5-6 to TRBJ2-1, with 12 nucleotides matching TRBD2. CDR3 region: CASSSKLAGGLNEQFF. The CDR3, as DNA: TGTGCCAGCAGCTCGAAGCTAGCGGGGGGGTTAAATGAGCAGTTCTTC.